Sequencing of this TCR beta chain was carried out in a study of blood T cell repertoires in COVID-19. There are 14 residues in the CDR3. Germline loops: CDR1 SGHTS, CDR2 YDEGEE. V lost 4 bases to trimming and J lost 4 bases, with 12 bases between them. The data were produced by immunoSEQ multiplex PCR, yet TCRdb's version contains in-frame clones alone and is incomplete. The repertoire holds 90,000 to 150,000 clones, with 85% as singletons. The sample was peripheral blood. V usage is TRBV5-8 and J usage is TRBJ1-5; TRBD1 is a possible D gene (6 bases). This sequence originates from a man at least 80 years old with acute or convalescent COVID-19. DNA of the CDR3: TGTGCCAGCAGCATATGGACAGATAATCAGCCCCAGCATTTT. As protein: CASSIWTDNQPQHF. The entire variable domain, with the rest obtained from reference TRBV5-8 and TRBJ1-5, is as follows: EAGVTQSPTHLIKTRGQQATLRCSPISGHTSVYWYQQALGLGLQFLLWYDEGEERNRGNFPPRFSGRQFPNYSSELNVNALELEDSALYLCASSIWTDNQPQHFGDGTRLSIL.